A single sample is the source of the 18 T cell receptor beta chains below, sequenced in a study of PD-1 blockade in classical Hodgkin lymphoma. Time point specified: cycle 4 day 1 (C4D1), after less than seven weeks of nivolumab. The patients all showed relapse after autologous stem cell transplantation, while their brentuximab vedotin exposure varied. This table comes from immunoSEQ multiplex PCR, and its TCRdb copy is limited to in-frame clones, with some not included. This table holds about 93,000 clones, about three quarters found once. The material was peripheral blood mononuclear cells (PBMCs), obtained before the fourth cycle of nivolumab. These receptors were obtained from a human donor with classical Hodgkin lymphoma.

The chain is built from TRBV7-9 and TRBJ1-2, with TRBD1 matching 9 bases. V shed 6 bases, J shed 3 bases, and the junction held 5 bases outside the gene matches. The CDR3 is made up of 14 amino acids. Germline V gives CDR1 SEHNR, CDR2 FQNEAQ (reference sequence). CDR3: CASSSGTGHYGYTF. Written as DNA, the CDR3 is TGTGCCAGCAGTTCTGGGACAGGGCACTATGGCTACACCTTC. Drawing the rest from reference TRBV7-9 and TRBJ1-2, the complete variable domain is DTGVSQNPRHKITKRGQNVTFRCDPISEHNRLYWYRQTLGQGPEFLTYFQNEAQLEKSRLLSDRFSAERPKGSFSTLEIQRTEQGDSAMYLCASSSGTGHYGYTFGSGTRLTVV.

This clone is a singleton in its sample. The chain couples TRBV4-2 to TRBJ1-2; D is unclear. The CDR3 runs 16 residues. In germline, CDR1 is LGHNA, CDR2 YNFKEQ. V dropped 4 bases and J dropped 4 bases, with 19 bases sitting between them. CDR3 sequence (DNA): TGTGCCAGCAGCCCAAGCTCGGATACCCTCCTCTATGGCTACACCTTC. This codes for CASSPSSDTLLYGYTF.

The V gene is TRBV2, the J gene TRBJ2-2; no clear D. V was pared by 7 bases and J by 6 bases, with 15 bases between. CDR1 SNHLY and CDR2 FYNNEI come from the germline V gene. The CDR3 runs to 14 residues. In DNA, the CDR3 is TGTGCCAGCATGGAGTCGGGTTTACCCGGGGAGCTGTTTTTT. This gives the protein CASMESGLPGELFF.

The chain carries TRBV7-6 and TRBJ1-6; tentative D call: TRBD1 (5 bases). Per the germline V gene, CDR1 is SGHVS and CDR2 is FNYEAQ. This CDR3 comprises 15 residues. V lost 5 bases, J lost 7 bases, and 15 bases lay in between. CDR3 bases: TGTGCCAGCAGCCCAACCCGACAGCCCAATTCACCCCTCCACTTT. It translates to CASSPTRQPNSPLHF.

This chain connects TRBV19 to TRBJ2-7, with 12 bases aligning to TRBD2. J was trimmed by 0 bases and V by 1 base; bases with no gene match: 10. CDR3 length: 19 residues. The germline gives CDR1 LNHDA, CDR2 SQIVND (reference sequence). CDR3 protein: CASSIGPGLAGSSSYEQYF. DNA of the CDR3: TGTGCCAGTAGTATAGGCCCTGGACTAGCGGGGTCCTCCTCCTACGAGCAGTACTTC.

The chain combines TRBV6-5 with TRBJ2-7; either TRBD1 or TRBD2 may fit D (5 bases each). The germline gives CDR1 MNHEY, CDR2 SVGAGI. Trimming took off 4 bases at V and 7 bases at J, with 14 bases between the two ends. The CDR3 is made up of 13 amino acids. The CDR3 DNA reads as TGTGCCAGCAGTTCTCCCGGGGCTGAAGAGCAGTACTTC. Its translation: CASSSPGAEEQYF.

The rearrangement uses TRBV18 and TRBJ2-7; weak D call: TRBD2 (6 bases). Per germline, CDR1 KGHSH and CDR2 LQKENI. This CDR3 is 14 amino acids long. Trimming shortened V by 0 bases and J by 0 bases, and 6 bases separated the two germline ends. DNA for the CDR3: TGTGCCAGCTCACCACCGGGGGGCTCCTACGAGCAGTACTTC. Amino acids: CASSPPGGSYEQYF. The full variable domain, completed using reference TRBV18 and TRBJ2-7, is NAGVMQNPRHLVRRRGQEARLRCSPMKGHSHVYWYRQLPEEGLKFMVYLQKENIIDESGMPKERFSAEFPKEGPSILRIQQVVRGDSAAYFCASSPPGGSYEQYFGPGTRLTVT.

The V and J genes are TRBV7-9 and TRBJ1-2, with 12 bases that match TRBD1. V shed 6 bases, J shed 4 bases, and the junction held 6 bases outside the gene matches. Germline CDR1 reads SEHNR; CDR2 reads FQNEAQ (reference sequence). The CDR3 has 15 amino acids. This chain's CDR3 is CASRHGTGGIYGYTF. CDR3 nucleotides: TGTGCCAGCAGACACGGGACAGGGGGCATCTATGGCTACACCTTC.

This clone was observed a handful of times. The genes are TRBV6-6 and TRBJ1-5; D possibly corresponds to TRBD1 (5 bases). The germline V gene encodes CDR1 MNHNY and CDR2 SVGAGI (reference sequence). The V gene lost 0 bases and the J gene lost 1 base, with 7 bases spanning the gap. This CDR3 has 15 residues. The CDR3 reads CASSYSRDSNQPQHF. The CDR3 DNA reads as TGTGCCAGCAGTTACTCGAGGGACAGCAATCAGCCCCAGCATTTT.

The chain is built from TRBV28 and TRBJ1-4; 9 bases line up with TRBD1. The CDR3 covers 15 residues. J lost 8 bases, V lost 2 bases, and 6 bases had no gene match. The germline gives CDR1 MDHEN, CDR2 SYDVKM. The CDR3 sequence: CASSLGGTGREKLFF. The DNA for the CDR3 is TGTGCCAGCAGTTTAGGAGGGACAGGGCGAGAAAAACTGTTTTTT.

The V call is TRBV6-5, the J call TRBJ1-2; weak D call: TRBD1 (6 bases). Germline loops: CDR1 MNHEY, CDR2 SVGAGI. The CDR3 runs to 16 residues. The V end lost 2 bases, the J end lost 3 bases, and 16 bases lay between the germline ends. CDR3 in DNA: TGTGCCAGCAGTTACGCGGTATCGGGGGCCCACTATGGCTACACCTTC. Translated, it gives CASSYAVSGAHYGYTF.

The chain is built from TRBV5-6 and TRBJ1-1; TRBD1 matches 7 bases. Trimming at V came to 3 bases and at J to 3 bases, leaving 5 bases not matched to a gene. The germline V gene has CDR1 SGHDT and CDR2 YYEEEE. The CDR3 length is 14 residues. CDR3 coding DNA: TGTGCCAGCAGCTCTGTCGGACAGGACACTGAAGCTTTCTTT. This gives the protein CASSSVGQDTEAFF.

The chain employs TRBV18 and TRBJ2-7; the match to TRBD1 covers 7 bases. The trim removed 2 bases at V and 2 bases at J, leaving 3 bases unmatched. The germline gives CDR1 KGHSH, CDR2 LQKENI. The CDR3 is made up of 14 amino acids. The DNA of the CDR3 is TGTGCCAGCTCACCAGGGACAGTTACCTACGAGCAGTACTTC. The encoded protein is CASSPGTVTYEQYF.

This clone was seen a handful of times. V gene TRBV5-1 combines with J gene TRBJ1-3, with D possibly being TRBD1 (6 bases). Germline lookup yields CDR1 SGHRS and CDR2 YFSETQ. CDR3 size: 15 residues. V dropped 5 bases and J dropped 1 base, with 13 bases sitting between them. The CDR3 here is CASRPGAGSGNTIYF. CDR3 DNA sequence: TGCGCCAGCAGACCAGGGGCAGGGTCTGGAAACACCATATATTTT.

The count of this clone is one. V usage is TRBV12-5 and J usage is TRBJ2-1; D ambiguous. Germline V gene sequence: CDR1 LGHNT, CDR2 FRNRAP. V was trimmed by 0 bases and J by 4 bases, leaving 10 bases between them. The CDR3 runs to 15 residues. The CDR3 region has the DNA TGTGCTAGTGGTTTGGTACTTAACAAATACAATGAGCAGTTCTTC. It yields the protein CASGLVLNKYNEQFF.

The gene calls are TRBV30 and TRBJ1-4; D gene ambiguous. CDR3 size: 14 residues. V lost 0 bases, J lost 3 bases, and 8 bases lay in between. Germline V gene lookup returns CDR1 GTSNPN and CDR2 SVGIG (reference sequence). CDR3: CAWSVRAANEKLFF. CDR3 nucleotides: TGTGCCTGGAGTGTGAGGGCAGCTAATGAAAAACTGTTTTTT.

This chain connects TRBV5-4 to TRBJ2-3, with 8 bases that match TRBD1. CDR1 is SGHNT and CDR2 is YYREEE in the germline V gene (reference sequence). V lost 4 bases and J lost 0; bases outside the gene matches: 4. This CDR3 is 15 amino acids long. In nucleotides, the CDR3 is TGTGCCAGCAGCCAGGGACAGGTCAGCACAGATACGCAGTATTTT. Its protein product is CASSQGQVSTDTQYF. Full variable domain (rest looked up from reference TRBV5-4 and TRBJ2-3): ETGVTQSPTHLIKTRGQQVTLRCSSQSGHNTVSWYQQALGQGPQFIFQYYREEENGRGNFPPRFSGLQFPNYSSELNVNALELDDSALYLCASSQGQVSTDTQYFGPGTRLTVL.

The chain links TRBV6-6 to TRBJ2-1; the match to TRBD2 covers 8 bases. The length of the CDR3 is 15 residues. Germline-derived CDR1 and CDR2 are MNHNY and SVGAGI (reference sequence). V trimming: 4 bases; J trimming: 7 bases; junction bases outside the gene matches: 9. The CDR3 coding sequence is TGTGCCAGCAGTTTCACCGGGACTAGGGGGAATGAGCAGTTCTTC. Its protein product is CASSFTGTRGNEQFF.